A selection of T cell receptor beta chains follows, all from one sample in a study of cytomegalovirus exposure and HLA in healthy donors. TCRdb keeps only in-frame clones here, not all; method: immunoSEQ multiplex PCR. The data contain roughly 150,000 clones, over 60% of them singletons. The sequenced material came from PBMCs. All receptors derive from a young woman in good health and CMV-seronegative. The CDR3 runs from the conserved cysteine through the conserved F or W.

TRBJ2-1 TRBV7-2 CASSLTGDNEQFF
TRBJ1-2 TRBV19 CASIRGTGRNYGYTF
TRBJ1-1 TRBV19 CASRAGGTEAFF
- TRBV27 CASSLSRQGVEQYF
TRBJ1-5 TRBV6-1 CASRITGDRPQHF
TRBJ1-1 TRBV7-2 CASSLLGVAQAFF
TRBJ1-2 TRBV28 CASTIGGRQGSNYGYTF
TRBJ2-2 TRBV7-2 CASSLPSGLGVTGELFF
TRBJ2-1 TRBV7-9 CASSLGGRLIEQFF
TRBJ1-5 TRBV6-1 CASSERYSNQPQHF
TRBJ1-2 TRBV4-1 CASSQDRGGGGYGYTF
TRBJ1-2 TRBV7-8 CASSLVGDYGYTF
TRBJ2-7 TRBV5-4 CASSFVSGEQYF
TRBJ1-2 TRBV19 CASSPGQRGYTF
TRBJ2-3 TRBV4-2 CASSLKRGGYSDTQYF
TRBJ2-1 TRBV10-3 CAISLSGSNEQFF
TRBJ1-2 TRBV7-2 CASSLRRRYGYTF
TRBJ1-5 TRBV6-1 CASTRGTGVVQPQHF
TRBJ2-1 TRBV28 CASSRATGTGGQFF
TRBJ2-3 TRBV29-1 CSVEGRLAGLDTQYF
TRBJ2-1 TRBV6-4 CASSDSSGEYNEQFF
TRBJ1-1 TRBV11-2 CASSSPDRAVSEAFF
TRBJ1-1 TRBV10-1 CASSETGAFF
TRBJ1-3 TRBV7-2 CASSLASGEGNTIYF
TRBJ2-2 TRBV28 CASGNLVGSGTGELFF
TRBJ2-3 TRBV27 CASSWDTTGNTQYF
TRBJ2-3 TRBV7-9 CASSQGLAGSSRTDTQYF
TRBJ1-6 TRBV9 CASSESGQGDSPLHF
TRBJ2-5 TRBV5-5 CASTRTSGGPGVQETQYF
TRBJ1-2 TRBV7-9 CASSPRQGRLEYGYTF
TRBJ2-1 TRBV7-6 CASSPTSGSNEQFF
TRBJ2-2 TRBV5-4 CASSGLATGELFF
TRBJ2-1 TRBV10-3 CAISEPSGSLYNEQFF
TRBJ1-1 TRBV6-5 CASRRTGRTEAFF
TRBJ2-1 TRBV9 CASSGQGAVNEQFF
TRBJ2-7 TRBV28 CASSPGQGSRYEQYF
TRBJ2-5 TRBV7-6 CASSLGGRAETQYF
TRBJ2-1 TRBV7-2 CASSLEDGVGNQFF
TRBJ2-7 TRBV6-6 CASRTGTGVEQYF
TRBJ2-1 TRBV11-3 CASSSPRKDEQFF
TRBJ2-1 TRBV19 CASSVRRSYNEQFF